These 28 T cell receptor beta chains share one sample of origin, sequenced in a study of blood T cell repertoires in COVID-19. Here immunoSEQ multiplex PCR was the method, and the copy in TCRdb shows in-frame clones only, minus some. The sample holds tens of thousands of clones, roughly 76% seen once. The sequencing input was peripheral blood. The receptors stem from a woman aged 45-65 years with acute or convalescent COVID-19.

The chain uses TRBV4-3 and TRBJ2-7; 9 nucleotides line up with TRBD1. This CDR3 spans 13 amino acids. Trimming removed 2 bases from V and 5 bases from J; junction bases left unmatched: 1. Looked up from germline, CDR1 is LGHNA and CDR2 is YSLEER. The CDR3 reads CASSQRQGDEQYF. In DNA form, the CDR3 reads TGCGCCAGCAGCCAAAGACAGGGGGACGAGCAGTACTTC.

This rearrangement joins TRBV28 to TRBJ2-1; tentative D call: TRBD1 (7 bases). Germline values: CDR1 MDHEN, CDR2 SYDVKM. The CDR3 length is 15 residues. Trimming cost V 4 bases and J 7 bases, with 17 bases left between them. CDR3 loop: CASSSQGGEGNEQFF. The CDR3 DNA reads TGTGCCAGCAGTTCTCAGGGGGGCGAAGGTAATGAGCAGTTCTTC.

This clone was seen once. This chain joins TRBV27 and TRBJ1-6; maybe TRBD1 (6 bases). This CDR3 region has 14 residues. The germline V gene has CDR1 MNHEY and CDR2 SMNVEV (reference sequence). V dropped 2 bases and J dropped 9 bases, with 11 bases sitting between them. This chain's CDR3 is CASSLGQGSSPLHF. In DNA, the CDR3 is TGTGCCAGCAGTTTAGGGCAGGGGAGTTCACCCCTCCACTTT.

This clone was seen a few times. The chain links TRBV3-1 (or the pseudogene TRBV3-2) to TRBJ2-7; 9 positions agree with TRBD2. V shed 4 bases and J 1 base; nucleotides not matched to a gene: 5. In germline, CDR1 is LGHDT, CDR2 YNNKEL (reference sequence). This CDR3 has 15 amino acids. The DNA for the CDR3 is TGTGCCAGCAGCCGCCAGCGGGGGGCGTCCTACGAGCAGTACTTC. Translated: CASSRQRGASYEQYF.

J is TRBJ1-2 and V is TRBV28; D possibly corresponds to TRBD1 (6 bases). CDR1 is MDHEN and CDR2 is SYDVKM in the germline V gene. CDR3 length equals 17 residues. V lost 7 bases, J lost 1 base, and 22 bases lay in between. The CDR3 sequence: CASTLGGASNSNYGYTF. CDR3 DNA sequence: TGTGCCAGCACCCTTGGGGGGGCCTCGAATAGTAACTATGGCTACACCTTC.

Comments on this clone: The same CDR3 can be traced to other DNA sequences in this sample. The rearrangement uses TRBV12-3 or TRBV12-4 and TRBJ1-2; perhaps TRBD1 as D (6 bases). V shed 5 bases and J shed 4 bases, with 11 bases lying between them. The CDR3 covers 13 residues. For the CDR3, the DNA is TGTGCCAGCAGTCTCAGGGGCGGCTATGGCTACACCTTC. The encoded protein is CASSLRGGYGYTF.

The chain couples TRBV15 to TRBJ2-2; 9 bases map to TRBD1. CDR1 is LNHNV, CDR2 YYDKDF, per germline (reference sequence). V lost 4 bases, J lost 5 bases, and 5 bases stayed unmatched. This CDR3 is built from 15 residues. CDR3 sequence reads: CATSKDRGRTGELFF. For the CDR3, the DNA is TGTGCCACCAGCAAGGACAGGGGAAGGACCGGGGAGCTGTTTTTT.

V gene TRBV20-1 combines with J gene TRBJ2-6, with D maybe TRBD1 (5 bases). CDR1 and CDR2 from the germline V gene are DFQATT and SNEGSKA (reference sequence). Trimming removed 3 bases from V and 1 base from J, with 13 bases in between. The length of the CDR3 is 16 residues. Here the CDR3 reads CSASGSGISGANVLTF. CDR3 nucleotide sequence: TGCAGTGCTAGTGGGTCAGGGATATCTGGGGCCAACGTCCTGACTTTC.

The rearrangement links TRBV9 to TRBJ1-5; no definite D call. Trimming stripped 0 bases from V and 2 bases from J, with 6 bases between. CDR3 length equals 14 residues. Per the germline V gene, CDR1 is SGDLS and CDR2 is YYNGEE. In DNA, the CDR3 is TGTGCCAGCAGCGTAGACTCGGGCAATCAGCCCCAGCATTTT. Translating it yields CASSVDSGNQPQHF. Drawing the rest from reference TRBV9 and TRBJ1-5, the complete variable domain is DSGVTQTPKHLITATGQRVTLRCSPRSGDLSVYWYQQSLDQGLQFLIQYYNGEERAKGNILERFSAQQFPDLHSELNLSSLELGDSALYFCASSVDSGNQPQHFGDGTRLSIL.

The chain couples TRBV7-2 to TRBJ1-2, with 8 bases that match TRBD1. This CDR3 is 14 amino acids long. The germline V gene encodes CDR1 SGHTA and CDR2 FQGNSA. With V trimmed by 4 bases and J by 5 bases, 6 bases remained unmatched. The CDR3 DNA reads TGTGCCAGCAGCTCCTCACAGGGGGGTTATGGCTACACCTTC. It specifies CASSSSQGGYGYTF. Supplemented by reference TRBV7-2 and TRBJ1-2, the full variable domain reads GAGVSQSPSNKVTEKGKDVELRCDPISGHTALYWYRQSLGQGLEFLIYFQGNSAPDKSGLPSDRFSAERTGGSVSTLTIQRTQQEDSAVYLCASSSSQGGYGYTFGSGTRLTVV.

The J gene is TRBJ2-7, the V gene TRBV6-5; 10 bases map to TRBD2. The CDR3 contains 16 residues. CDR1 is MNHEY and CDR2 is SVGAGI in the germline V gene. Trimming at V came to 0 bases and at J to 3 bases, leaving 5 bases not matched to a gene. CDR3 amino acids: CASSYSRTSGNYEQYF. The DNA of the CDR3 is TGTGCCAGCAGTTACTCCCGGACTAGCGGCAACTACGAGCAGTACTTC.

In its sample, this clone was seen a few times. The chain recombines TRBV5-6 with TRBJ2-5; tentatively, D is TRBD2 (6 bases). CDR1 and CDR2 from the germline V gene are SGHDT and YYEEEE. Between the trimmed V and J ends, which lost 1 base and 5 bases, there was a span of 12 bases. The CDR3 covers 14 residues. The CDR3 reads CASSLIVSGETQYF. The CDR3 DNA reads TGTGCCAGCAGCTTGATAGTAAGCGGGGAGACCCAGTACTTC. Together with reference TRBV5-6 and TRBJ2-5, the CDR3 gives the full variable domain: DAGVTQSPTHLIKTRGQQVTLRCSPKSGHDTVSWYQQALGQGPQFIFQYYEEEERQRGNFPDRFSGHQFPNYSSELNVNALLLGDSALYLCASSLIVSGETQYFGPGTRLLVL.

The rearrangement uses TRBV27 and TRBJ1-5, with D possibly matching TRBD1 (6 bases). Germline CDR1 reads MNHEY; CDR2 reads SMNVEV (reference sequence). CDR3 length equals 17 residues. Trimming removed 0 bases from V and 0 bases from J, with 12 bases in between. The CDR3 spells CASSLSGTKYSNQPQHF. DNA for the CDR3: TGTGCCAGCAGTTTATCAGGGACAAAATATAGCAATCAGCCCCAGCATTTT.

This chain joins TRBV27 and TRBJ1-6, with 7 bases aligning to TRBD1. V was pared by 6 bases and J by 7 bases, with 6 bases of the junction left unmatched. Germline values: CDR1 MNHEY, CDR2 SMNVEV (reference sequence). This CDR3 region has 14 residues. The CDR3 reads CASSLRDSNSPLHF. CDR3 nucleotide sequence: TGTGCCAGCAGCCTCCGGGACAGCAATTCACCCCTCCACTTT.

This clone was counted once. V is TRBV10-3 and J is TRBJ1-2, with D possibly being TRBD1 (6 bases). The V and J ends lost 3 bases and 8 bases respectively, with 22 bases between them. The CDR3 totals 16 residues. Germline CDR1 and CDR2: ENHRY and SYGVKD. Here the CDR3 DNA reads TGTGCCATCAGTGACAACGGGCAGGGGCACCCATGGGGCTACACCTTC. This gives the protein CAISDNGQGHPWGYTF.

This clone was recorded only once. CDR3 region: CATSDFPSGGSYSYNEQFF. CDR3 DNA sequence: TGTGCCACCAGTGATTTCCCTAGCGGGGGGTCCTACTCCTACAATGAGCAGTTCTTC. The chain links TRBV24-1 to TRBJ2-1; 11 bases line up with TRBD2. This CDR3 spans 19 amino acids. Germline assignment: CDR1 KGHDR and CDR2 SFDVKD. J was trimmed by 0 bases and V by 1 base; bases with no gene match: 7.

This chain uses TRBV30 with TRBJ2-3; D unclear. The germline V and J ends were trimmed by 4 bases and 11 bases, with 13 bases remaining between them. In germline, CDR1 is GTSNPN, CDR2 SVGIG (reference sequence). The CDR3 covers 11 residues. CDR3 region: CAWTIGVGQYF. The CDR3 DNA is TGTGCCTGGACCATAGGAGTAGGGCAGTATTTT.

The chain employs TRBV4-3 and TRBJ1-2, with TRBD1 matching over 11 bases. This CDR3 is 17 amino acids long. The germline V gene encodes CDR1 LGHNA and CDR2 YSLEER. The ends lost 0 bases at V and 8 bases at J; junction bases unmatched: 11. Here the CDR3 DNA reads TGCGCCAGCAGCCAAGATCCCGGGACAGGGGGAAGCAAAGGCTACACCTTC. This translates into CASSQDPGTGGSKGYTF.

This clone has just a few counts. The chain employs TRBV20-1 and TRBJ1-1; D gene unclear. The CDR3 totals 12 residues. Germline CDR1 is DFQATT and CDR2 is SNEGSKA (reference sequence). V lost 3 bases and J 8 bases, leaving 13 bases between the germline ends. This CDR3 is CSASSQAEEAFF. The CDR3, as DNA: TGCAGTGCTAGTTCGCAAGCGGAGGAAGCTTTCTTT.

The CDR3 DNA is TGTGCCAGCAGCTCTACTACAGGGAGCTCCTACAATGAGCAGTTCTTC. This encodes CASSSTTGSSYNEQFF. The chain couples TRBV7-6 to TRBJ2-1, with a weak D call TRBD1 (6 bases). CDR1 SGHVS and CDR2 FNYEAQ come from the germline V gene. V was cut by 4 bases and J by 0 bases, with 13 bases left in between. The CDR3 extends over 16 amino acids. Together with reference TRBV7-6 and TRBJ2-1, the CDR3 gives the full variable domain: GAGVSQSPRYKVTKRGQDVALRCDPISGHVSLYWYRQALGQGPEFLTYFNYEAQQDKSGLPNDRFSAERPEGSISTLTIQRTEQRDSAMYRCASSSTTGSSYNEQFFGPGTRLTVL.

The gene calls are TRBV30 and TRBJ1-1; D gene ambiguous. V lost 2 bases to trimming and J lost 6 bases, with 16 bases between them. The germline V gene encodes CDR1 GTSNPN and CDR2 SVGIG (reference sequence). This CDR3 has 14 amino acids. The CDR3 bases are TGTGCCTGGAGTAGAGGAGGGTCTAGGGCTGAAGCTTTCTTT. This translates into CAWSRGGSRAEAFF.

The rearrangement uses TRBV28 and TRBJ1-3, with D perhaps TRBD1 (6 bases). Germline V lookup: CDR1 MDHEN, CDR2 SYDVKM. Trimming left V 6 bases short and J 0 bases short, with 12 bases between. This CDR3 is 15 amino acids long. CDR3: CASSQTGNSGNTIYF. CDR3 coding DNA: TGTGCCAGCAGCCAAACAGGGAACTCTGGAAACACCATATATTTT.

This chain links TRBV7-2 with TRBJ1-1; a possible D gene is TRBD1 (6 bases). Trimming took 0 bases from V and 1 from J, leaving 15 bases between them. This CDR3 spans 17 amino acids. Germline loops: CDR1 SGHTA, CDR2 FQGNSA. The CDR3 is CASSLAPQGPQNTEAFF. CDR3 DNA sequence: TGTGCCAGCAGCTTAGCCCCACAGGGACCCCAGAACACTGAAGCTTTCTTT.

The chain links TRBV6-5 to TRBJ2-5; perhaps TRBD1 as D (6 bases). V was trimmed by 0 bases and J by 7 bases, leaving 15 bases between them. The CDR3 spans 15 residues. The germline CDR1 and CDR2 sequences are MNHEY and SVGAGI. The CDR3 sequence is CASSYSGTKEGTQYF. In nucleotides, the CDR3 is TGTGCCAGCAGTTACTCCGGGACAAAAGAGGGGACCCAGTACTTC.

The V gene is TRBV2, the J gene TRBJ1-5, with unresolved D. CDR3 length equals 11 residues. Germline V gene sequence: CDR1 SNHLY, CDR2 FYNNEI. V was shortened by 6 bases and J by 7 bases, with 7 bases between the two germline ends. The DNA for the CDR3 is TGTGCCAGCAGCGACAAGCAGCCCCAGCATTTT. As protein: CASSDKQPQHF.

This rearrangement joins TRBV19 to TRBJ2-7, with 7 nucleotides matching TRBD1. Trimming removed 6 bases from V and 2 bases from J; junction bases left unmatched: 4. This CDR3 region has 13 residues. Germline-derived CDR1 and CDR2 are LNHDA and SQIVND (reference sequence). The CDR3 reads CASRKGATYEQYF. For the CDR3, the DNA is TGTGCCAGTAGAAAGGGGGCAACCTACGAGCAGTACTTC.

The chain has TRBV28 and TRBJ2-3; 9 nucleotides align to TRBD2. After removal of 6 bases from V and 2 bases from J, the junction contained 6 bases not matched to a gene. This CDR3 spans 15 amino acids. Germline-derived CDR1 and CDR2 are MDHEN and SYDVKM. This CDR3 reads CASSRTSVVTDTQYF. CDR3 DNA: TGTGCCAGCAGCCGGACTAGCGTGGTCACAGATACGCAGTATTTT. The complete variable domain, with remaining parts taken from reference TRBV28 and TRBJ2-3, reads DVKVTQSSRYLVKRTGEKVFLECVQDMDHENMFWYRQDPGLGLRLIYFSYDVKMKEKGDIPEGYSVSREKKERFSLILESASTNQTSMYLCASSRTSVVTDTQYFGPGTRLTVL.

This rearrangement joins TRBV7-2 to TRBJ1-3, with TRBD1 matching 7 bases. The CDR3 spans 15 residues. Germline V gene lookup returns CDR1 SGHTA and CDR2 FQGNSA. The ends lost 4 bases at V and 4 bases at J; junction bases unmatched: 7. CDR3 residues: CASSSTGSRGNTIYF. DNA for the CDR3: TGTGCCAGCAGCTCGACAGGGTCGAGGGGAAACACCATATATTTT.